This T cell receptor (beta chain) was recorded in a study of CD8+ T cells in alopecia areata. Overall study: Using the percentage of affected scalp area, treated patients' severity was scored. Overall study results and limits: The study found tofacitinib significantly decreased scalp clonality and expanded CD8+ clones among the top 100.

V gave up 7 bases and J gave up 5 bases, with 11 bases separating them. The CDR3 totals 11 residues. Germline V lookup: CDR1 GTSNPN, CDR2 SVGIG (reference sequence). Treatment: oral pan-JAK inhibitor, 5-10 mg twice daily. Lesional scalp tissue (obtained by punch biopsy) and peripheral blood were collected from alopecia areata patients. To note about this clone: Its specificity is not known.

The sequencing template was cDNA reverse transcribed from extracted RNA. Using immunoSEQ multiplex PCR, the repertoire was profiled, and TCRdb retains in-frame clones only, with some absent. Of 190,000 or so clones detected, around three fifths appear once; the ten largest clones hold 10% to 15%. J is TRBJ1-1 and V is TRBV30; D remains ambiguous. The input for sequencing was CD8+ T cells sorted from blood, taken at week 24, from a patient treated with tofacitinib. This clonotype was obtained from a human donor with alopecia areata. The CDR3 reads CASARGTEAFF. CDR3 nucleotide sequence: TGTGCCTCCGCTCGGGGAACTGAAGCTTTCTTT.